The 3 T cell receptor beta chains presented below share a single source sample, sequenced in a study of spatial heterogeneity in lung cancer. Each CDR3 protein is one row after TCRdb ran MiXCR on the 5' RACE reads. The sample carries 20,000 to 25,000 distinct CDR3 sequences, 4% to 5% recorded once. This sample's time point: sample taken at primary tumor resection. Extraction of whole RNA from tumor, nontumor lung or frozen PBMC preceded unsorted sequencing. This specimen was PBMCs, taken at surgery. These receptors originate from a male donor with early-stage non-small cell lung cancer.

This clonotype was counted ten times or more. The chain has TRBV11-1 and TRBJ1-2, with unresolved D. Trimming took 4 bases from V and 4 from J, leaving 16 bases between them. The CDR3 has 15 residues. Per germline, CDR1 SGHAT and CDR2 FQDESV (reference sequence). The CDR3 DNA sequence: TGTGCCAGCAGCTCAATCCCTTTGGAACCCTATGGCTACACCTTC. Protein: CASSSIPLEPYGYTF.

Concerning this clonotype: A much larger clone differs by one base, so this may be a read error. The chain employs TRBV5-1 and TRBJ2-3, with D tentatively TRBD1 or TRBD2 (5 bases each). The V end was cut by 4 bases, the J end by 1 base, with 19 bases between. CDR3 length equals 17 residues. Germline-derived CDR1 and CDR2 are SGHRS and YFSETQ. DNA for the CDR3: TGCGCCAGCAGCCCGAGAGGGGAGCGACTCGGCACAGATACGCAGTATTTT. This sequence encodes CASSPRGERLGTDTQYF.

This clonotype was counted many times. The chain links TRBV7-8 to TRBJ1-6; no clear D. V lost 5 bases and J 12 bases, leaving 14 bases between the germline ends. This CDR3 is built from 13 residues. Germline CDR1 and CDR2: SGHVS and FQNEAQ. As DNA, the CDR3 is TGTGCCAGCAGCCCATCAGCCTCGGAACCCCTCCACTTT. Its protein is CASSPSASEPLHF. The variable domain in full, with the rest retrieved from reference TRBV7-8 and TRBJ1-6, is GAGVSQSPRYKVAKRGQDVALRCDPISGHVSLFWYQQALGQGPEFLTYFQNEAQLDKSGLPSDRFFAERPEGSVSTLKIQRTQQEDSAVYLCASSPSASEPLHFGNGTRLTVT.